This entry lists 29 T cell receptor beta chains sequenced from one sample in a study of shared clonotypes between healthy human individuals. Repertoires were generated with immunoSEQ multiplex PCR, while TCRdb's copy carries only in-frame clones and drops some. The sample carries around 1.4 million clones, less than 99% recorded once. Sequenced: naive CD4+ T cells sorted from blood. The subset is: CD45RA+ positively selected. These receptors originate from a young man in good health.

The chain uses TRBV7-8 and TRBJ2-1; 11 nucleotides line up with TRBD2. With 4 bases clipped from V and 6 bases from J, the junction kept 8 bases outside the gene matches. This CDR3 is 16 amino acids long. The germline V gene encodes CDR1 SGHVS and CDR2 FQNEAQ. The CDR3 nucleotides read TGTGCCAGCAGCTCACAAATGACTAGCGGGACCAATGAGCAGTTCTTC. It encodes CASSSQMTSGTNEQFF.

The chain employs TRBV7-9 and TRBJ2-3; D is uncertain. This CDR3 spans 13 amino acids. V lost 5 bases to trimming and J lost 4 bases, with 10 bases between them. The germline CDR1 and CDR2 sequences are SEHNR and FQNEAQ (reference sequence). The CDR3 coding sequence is TGTGCCAGCAGCCAGGACCCCCCAGATACGCAGTATTTT. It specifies CASSQDPPDTQYF.

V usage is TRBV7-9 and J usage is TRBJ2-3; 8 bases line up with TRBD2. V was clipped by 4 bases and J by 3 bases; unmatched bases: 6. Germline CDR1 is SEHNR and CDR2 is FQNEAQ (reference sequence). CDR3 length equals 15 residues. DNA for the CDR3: TGTGCCAGCAGCTCCCCCGGGACTAGGACAGATACGCAGTATTTT. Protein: CASSSPGTRTDTQYF. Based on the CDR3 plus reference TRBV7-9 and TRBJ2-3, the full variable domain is DTGVSQNPRHKITKRGQNVTFRCDPISEHNRLYWYRQTLGQGPEFLTYFQNEAQLEKSRLLSDRFSAERPKGSFSTLEIQRTEQGDSAMYLCASSSPGTRTDTQYFGPGTRLTVL.

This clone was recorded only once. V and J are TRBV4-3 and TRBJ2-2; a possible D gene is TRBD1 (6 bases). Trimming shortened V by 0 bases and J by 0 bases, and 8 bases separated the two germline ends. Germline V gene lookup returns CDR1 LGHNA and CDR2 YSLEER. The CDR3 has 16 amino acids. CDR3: CASSQEGATNTGELFF. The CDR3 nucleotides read TGCGCCAGCAGCCAAGAGGGGGCGACGAACACCGGGGAGCTGTTTTTT.

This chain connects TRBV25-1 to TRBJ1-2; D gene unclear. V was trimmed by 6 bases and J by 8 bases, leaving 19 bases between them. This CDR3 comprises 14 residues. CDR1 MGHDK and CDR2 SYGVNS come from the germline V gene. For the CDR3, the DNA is TGTGCCAGCAGCACTGCATATCGACGTTTCGGCTACACCTTC. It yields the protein CASSTAYRRFGYTF.

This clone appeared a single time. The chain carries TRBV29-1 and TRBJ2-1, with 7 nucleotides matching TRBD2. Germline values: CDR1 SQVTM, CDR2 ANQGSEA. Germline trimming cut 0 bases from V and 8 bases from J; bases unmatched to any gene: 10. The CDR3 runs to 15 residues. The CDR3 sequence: CSVEDRGTMIDEQFF. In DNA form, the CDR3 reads TGCAGCGTTGAAGATCGGGGGACTATGATTGATGAGCAGTTCTTC.

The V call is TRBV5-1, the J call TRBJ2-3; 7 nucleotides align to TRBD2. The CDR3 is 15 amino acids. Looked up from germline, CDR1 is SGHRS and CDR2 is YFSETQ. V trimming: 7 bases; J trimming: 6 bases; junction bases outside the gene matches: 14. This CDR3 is CASGLGRLVLDTQYF. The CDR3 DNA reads TGCGCCAGCGGACTAGGGAGACTAGTTCTGGATACGCAGTATTTT.

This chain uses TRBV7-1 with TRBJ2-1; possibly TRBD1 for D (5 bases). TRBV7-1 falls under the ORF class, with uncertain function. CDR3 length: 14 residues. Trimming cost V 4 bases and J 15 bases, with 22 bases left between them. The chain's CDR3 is CASSLSWGLLESFF. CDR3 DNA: TGTGCCAGCAGCTTATCCTGGGGCCTGCTTGAGTCGTTCTTC.

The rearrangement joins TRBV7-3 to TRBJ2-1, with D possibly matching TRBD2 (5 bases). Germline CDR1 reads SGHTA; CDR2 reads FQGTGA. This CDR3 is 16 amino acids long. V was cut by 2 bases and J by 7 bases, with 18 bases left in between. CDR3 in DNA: TGTGCCAGCAGCTTATCGGCTAGCCGAGGGCGGAATGAGCAGTTCTTC. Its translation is CASSLSASRGRNEQFF.

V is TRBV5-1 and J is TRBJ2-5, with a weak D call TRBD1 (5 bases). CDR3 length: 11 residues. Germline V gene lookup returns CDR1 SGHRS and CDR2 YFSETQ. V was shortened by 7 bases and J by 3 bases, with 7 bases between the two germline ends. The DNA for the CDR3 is TGCGCCAGCGCGGACAAAGAGACCCAGTACTTC. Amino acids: CASADKETQYF.

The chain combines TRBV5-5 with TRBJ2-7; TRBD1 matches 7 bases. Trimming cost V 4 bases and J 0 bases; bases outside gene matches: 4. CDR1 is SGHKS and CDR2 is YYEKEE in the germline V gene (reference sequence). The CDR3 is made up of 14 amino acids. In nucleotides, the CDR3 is TGTGCCAGCAGCCAGGACAGGCGCTCCTACGAGCAGTACTTC. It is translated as CASSQDRRSYEQYF.

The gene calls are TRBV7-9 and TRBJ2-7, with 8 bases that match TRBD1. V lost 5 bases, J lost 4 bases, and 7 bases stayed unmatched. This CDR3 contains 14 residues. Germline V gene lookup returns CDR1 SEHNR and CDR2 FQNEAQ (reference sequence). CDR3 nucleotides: TGTGCCAGCAGCCATGACAGGGACAGGTACGAGCAGTACTTC. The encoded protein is CASSHDRDRYEQYF.

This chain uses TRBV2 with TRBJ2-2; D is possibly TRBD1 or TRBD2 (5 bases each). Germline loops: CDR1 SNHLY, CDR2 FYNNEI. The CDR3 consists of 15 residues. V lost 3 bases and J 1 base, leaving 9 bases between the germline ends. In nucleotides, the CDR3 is TGTGCCAGCAGTGAGGGACCTATGAACACCGGGGAGCTGTTTTTT. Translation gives CASSEGPMNTGELFF.

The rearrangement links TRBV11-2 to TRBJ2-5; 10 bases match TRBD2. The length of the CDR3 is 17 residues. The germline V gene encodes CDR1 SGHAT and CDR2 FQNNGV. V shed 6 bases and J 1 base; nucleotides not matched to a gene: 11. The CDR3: CASSRGASGGLQETQYF. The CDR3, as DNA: TGTGCCAGCAGTCGAGGGGCTAGCGGGGGACTCCAAGAGACCCAGTACTTC.

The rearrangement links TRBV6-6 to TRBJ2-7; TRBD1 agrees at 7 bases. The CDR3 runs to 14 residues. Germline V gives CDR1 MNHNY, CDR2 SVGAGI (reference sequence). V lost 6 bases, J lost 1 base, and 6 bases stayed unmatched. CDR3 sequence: CASRMDRPSYEQYF. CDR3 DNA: TGTGCCAGCAGGATGGACAGGCCTTCCTACGAGCAGTACTTC.

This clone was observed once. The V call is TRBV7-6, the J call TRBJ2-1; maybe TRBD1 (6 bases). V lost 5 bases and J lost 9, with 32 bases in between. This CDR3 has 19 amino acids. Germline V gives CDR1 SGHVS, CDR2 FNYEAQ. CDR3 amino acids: CASSPRGGFSAQGRGEQFF. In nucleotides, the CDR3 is TGTGCCAGCAGCCCAAGAGGGGGATTCTCTGCGCAGGGCCGGGGTGAGCAGTTCTTC. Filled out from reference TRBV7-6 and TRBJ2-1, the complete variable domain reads GAGVSQSPRYKVTKRGQDVALRCDPISGHVSLYWYRQALGQGPEFLTYFNYEAQQDKSGLPNDRFSAERPEGSISTLTIQRTEQRDSAMYRCASSPRGGFSAQGRGEQFFGPGTRLTVL.

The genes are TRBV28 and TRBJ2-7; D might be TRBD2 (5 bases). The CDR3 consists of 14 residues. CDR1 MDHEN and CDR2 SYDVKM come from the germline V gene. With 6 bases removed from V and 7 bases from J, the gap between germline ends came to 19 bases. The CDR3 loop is CASSSQTPTGEQYF. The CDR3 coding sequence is TGTGCCAGCAGCTCCCAGACACCTACGGGGGAGCAGTACTTC.

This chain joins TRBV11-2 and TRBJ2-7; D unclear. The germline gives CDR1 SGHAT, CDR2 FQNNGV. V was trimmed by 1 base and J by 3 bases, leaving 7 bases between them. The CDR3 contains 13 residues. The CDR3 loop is CASSLAFRYEQYF. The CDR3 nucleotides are TGTGCCAGCAGCTTAGCGTTCCGCTACGAGCAGTACTTC.

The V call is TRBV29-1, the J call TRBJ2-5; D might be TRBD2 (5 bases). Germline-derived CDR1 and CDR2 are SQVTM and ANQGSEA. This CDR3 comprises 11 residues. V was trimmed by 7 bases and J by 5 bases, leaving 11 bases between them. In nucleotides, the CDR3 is TGCAGCGCTGGGCCGGGGGAGACCCAGTACTTC. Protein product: CSAGPGETQYF.

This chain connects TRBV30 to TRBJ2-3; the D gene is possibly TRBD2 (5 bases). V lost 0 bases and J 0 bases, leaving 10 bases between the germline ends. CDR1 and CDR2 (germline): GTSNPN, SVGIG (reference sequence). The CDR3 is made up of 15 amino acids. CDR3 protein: CAWSVSGISTDTQYF. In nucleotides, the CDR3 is TGTGCCTGGAGTGTTTCGGGGATTAGCACAGATACGCAGTATTTT.

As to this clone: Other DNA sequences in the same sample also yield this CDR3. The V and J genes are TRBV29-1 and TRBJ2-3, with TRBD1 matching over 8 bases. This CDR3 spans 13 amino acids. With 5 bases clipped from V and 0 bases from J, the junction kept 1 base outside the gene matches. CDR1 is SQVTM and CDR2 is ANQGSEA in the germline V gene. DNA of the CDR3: TGCAGCGTTCGACAGGGGAGCACAGATACGCAGTATTTT. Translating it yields CSVRQGSTDTQYF.

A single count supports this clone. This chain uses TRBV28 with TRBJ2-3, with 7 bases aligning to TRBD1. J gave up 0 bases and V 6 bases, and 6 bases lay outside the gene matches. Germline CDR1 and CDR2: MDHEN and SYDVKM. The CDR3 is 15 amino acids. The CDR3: CASRPTGVSTDTQYF. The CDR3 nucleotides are TGTGCCAGCAGACCCACAGGGGTTAGCACAGATACGCAGTATTTT.

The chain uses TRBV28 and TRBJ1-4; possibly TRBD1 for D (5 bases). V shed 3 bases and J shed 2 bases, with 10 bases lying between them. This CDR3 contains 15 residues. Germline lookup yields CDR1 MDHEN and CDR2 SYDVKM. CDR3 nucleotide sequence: TGTGCCAGCAGTTTCTTCCAGGGTACTAATGAAAAACTGTTTTTT. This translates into CASSFFQGTNEKLFF.

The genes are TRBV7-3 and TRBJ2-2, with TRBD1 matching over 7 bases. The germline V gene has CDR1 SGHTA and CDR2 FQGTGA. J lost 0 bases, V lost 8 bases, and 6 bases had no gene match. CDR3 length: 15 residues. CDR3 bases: TGTGCCAGCGGGACAGTCCTATCGAACACCGGGGAGCTGTTTTTT. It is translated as CASGTVLSNTGELFF.

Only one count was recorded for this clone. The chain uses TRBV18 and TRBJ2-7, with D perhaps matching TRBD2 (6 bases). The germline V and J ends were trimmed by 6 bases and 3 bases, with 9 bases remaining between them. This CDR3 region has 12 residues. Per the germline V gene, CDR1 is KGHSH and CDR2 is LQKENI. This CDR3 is CASSEGGYEQYF. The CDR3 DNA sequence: TGTGCCAGCTCGGAGGGTGGCTACGAGCAGTACTTC.

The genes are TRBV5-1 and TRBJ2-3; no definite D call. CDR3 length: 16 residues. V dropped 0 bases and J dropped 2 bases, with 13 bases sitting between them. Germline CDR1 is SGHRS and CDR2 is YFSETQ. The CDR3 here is CASSLAAAVHTDTQYF. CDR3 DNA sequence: TGCGCCAGCAGCTTGGCCGCGGCAGTACACACAGATACGCAGTATTTT.

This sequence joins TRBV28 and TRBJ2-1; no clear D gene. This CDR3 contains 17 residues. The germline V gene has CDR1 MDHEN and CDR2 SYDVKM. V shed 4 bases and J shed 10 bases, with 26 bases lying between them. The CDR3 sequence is CASSYSRFLELNLEQFF. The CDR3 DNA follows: TGTGCCAGCAGTTATTCCCGATTCTTAGAGCTGAATTTAGAGCAGTTCTTC.

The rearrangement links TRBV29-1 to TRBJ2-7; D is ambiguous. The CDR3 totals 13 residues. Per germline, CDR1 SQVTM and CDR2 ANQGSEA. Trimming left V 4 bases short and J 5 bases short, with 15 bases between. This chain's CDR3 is CSVVRGPRDEQYF. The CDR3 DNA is TGCAGCGTTGTACGTGGGCCCCGTGACGAGCAGTACTTC.

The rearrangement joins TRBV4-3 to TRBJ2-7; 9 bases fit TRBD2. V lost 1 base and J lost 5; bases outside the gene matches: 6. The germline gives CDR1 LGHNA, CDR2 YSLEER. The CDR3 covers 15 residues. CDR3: CASSQGGAGGHEQYF. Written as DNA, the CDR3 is TGCGCCAGCAGCCAAGGGGGAGCGGGAGGCCACGAGCAGTACTTC.